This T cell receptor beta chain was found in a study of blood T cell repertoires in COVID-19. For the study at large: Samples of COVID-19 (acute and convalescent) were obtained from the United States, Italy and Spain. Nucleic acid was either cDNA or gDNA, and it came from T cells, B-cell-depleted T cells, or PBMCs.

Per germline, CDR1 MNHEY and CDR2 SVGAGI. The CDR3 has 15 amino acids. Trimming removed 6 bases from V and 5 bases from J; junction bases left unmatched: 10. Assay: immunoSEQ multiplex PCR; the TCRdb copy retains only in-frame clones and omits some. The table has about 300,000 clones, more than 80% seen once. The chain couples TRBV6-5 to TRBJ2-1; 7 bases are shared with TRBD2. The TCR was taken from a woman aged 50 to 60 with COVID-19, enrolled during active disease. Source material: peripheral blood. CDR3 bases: TGTGCCAGCAGCGACCAAGCGGGGCGAAACAATGAGCAGTTCTTC. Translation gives CASSDQAGRNNEQFF.